The sample holds many counts of the clone carrying this TCR beta chain. The antigen is unknown. The data stem from a study of T-cell reconstitution after alpha-beta-depleted transplantation in children. General study points: Some patients' high day-60 TCRbeta diversity was attributed to recipient cells surviving conditioning.

During its preparation, the TCRbeta library received unique molecular identifiers. From the PCR reads, TCRdb called clonotypes with MiXCR, one entry per CDR3 protein. Seen here are just under 150,000 distinct CDR3 sequences, about 9% observed once, and the top ten hold roughly 20%. The CDR3 contains 13 residues. Per germline, CDR1 SEHNR and CDR2 FQNEAQ (reference sequence). Trimming removed 4 bases from V and 4 bases from J, with 9 bases in between. The source is a female patient between 2 and 15 years old who had a stem cell transplant for congenital amegakaryocytic thrombocytopenia, so the T cells may come from the graft donor. V and J are TRBV7-9 and TRBJ2-3; D not resolved. The specimen was PBMCs, mostly from graft donor cells, collected 180 days after TCRalphabeta/CD19-depleted stem cell transplant. DNA for the CDR3: TGTGCCAGCAGCTCTGTTGGGGCAGATACGCAGTATTTT. Translation gives CASSSVGADTQYF.